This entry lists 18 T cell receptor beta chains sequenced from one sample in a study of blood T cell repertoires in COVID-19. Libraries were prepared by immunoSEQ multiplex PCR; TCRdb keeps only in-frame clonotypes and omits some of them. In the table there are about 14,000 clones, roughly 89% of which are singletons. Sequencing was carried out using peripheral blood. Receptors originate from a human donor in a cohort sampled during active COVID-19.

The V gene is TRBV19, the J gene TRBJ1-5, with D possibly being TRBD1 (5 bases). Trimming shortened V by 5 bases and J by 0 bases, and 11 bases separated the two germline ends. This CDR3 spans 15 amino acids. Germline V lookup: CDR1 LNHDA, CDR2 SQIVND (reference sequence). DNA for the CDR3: TGTGCCAGTAGTTGGTCAGGGCATAGCAATCAGCCCCAGCATTTT. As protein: CASSWSGHSNQPQHF.

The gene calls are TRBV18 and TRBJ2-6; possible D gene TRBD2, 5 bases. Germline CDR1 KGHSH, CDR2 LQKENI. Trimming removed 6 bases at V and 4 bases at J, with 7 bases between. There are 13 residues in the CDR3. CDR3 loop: CASSDSGANVLTF. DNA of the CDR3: TGTGCCAGCTCGGACTCGGGGGCCAACGTCCTGACTTTC.

The CDR3 reads CASRGQGADTQYF. CDR3 bases: TGTGCCAGCAGGGGACAGGGTGCGGATACGCAGTATTTT. The chain has TRBV11-2 and TRBJ2-3; 9 bases align to TRBD1. Germline values: CDR1 SGHAT, CDR2 FQNNGV. This CDR3 is 13 amino acids long. V shed 6 bases, J shed 6 bases, and the junction held 4 bases outside the gene matches.

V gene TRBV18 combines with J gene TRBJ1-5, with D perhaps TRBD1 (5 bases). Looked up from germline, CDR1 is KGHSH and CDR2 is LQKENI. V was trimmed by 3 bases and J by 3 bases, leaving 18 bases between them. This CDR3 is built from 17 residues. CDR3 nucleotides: TGTGCCAGCTCACCTTCTTCCCCAGGGTCCTTCAATCAGCCCCAGCATTTT. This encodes CASSPSSPGSFNQPQHF.

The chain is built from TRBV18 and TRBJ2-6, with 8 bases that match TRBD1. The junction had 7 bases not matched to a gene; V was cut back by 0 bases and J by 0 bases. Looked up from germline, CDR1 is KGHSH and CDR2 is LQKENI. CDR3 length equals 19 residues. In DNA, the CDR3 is TGTGCCAGCTCACCACCTAATAACGACAGGGGCTCTGGGGCCAACGTCCTGACTTTC. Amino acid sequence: CASSPPNNDRGSGANVLTF.

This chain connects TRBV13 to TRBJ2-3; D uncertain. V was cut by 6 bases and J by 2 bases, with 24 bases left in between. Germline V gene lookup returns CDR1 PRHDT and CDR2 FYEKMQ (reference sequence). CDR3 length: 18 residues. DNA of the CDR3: TGTGCCAGCAGTCGAAACGAATGGTCTATCTCGCACACAGATACGCAGTATTTT. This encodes CASSRNEWSISHTDTQYF.

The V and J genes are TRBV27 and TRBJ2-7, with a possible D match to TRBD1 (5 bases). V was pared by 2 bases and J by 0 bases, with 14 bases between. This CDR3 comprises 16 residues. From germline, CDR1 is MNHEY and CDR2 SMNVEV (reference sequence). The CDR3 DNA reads TGTGCCAGCAGTTTAAGGTCAGGGTCCTACTCCTACGAGCAGTACTTC. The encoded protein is CASSLRSGSYSYEQYF.

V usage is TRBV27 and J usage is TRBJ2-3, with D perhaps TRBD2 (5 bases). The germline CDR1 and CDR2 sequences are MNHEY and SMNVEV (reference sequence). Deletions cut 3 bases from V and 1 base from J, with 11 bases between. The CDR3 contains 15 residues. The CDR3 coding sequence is TGTGCCAGCAGTTTGGAAGGACTGGGCACAGATACGCAGTATTTT. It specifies CASSLEGLGTDTQYF.

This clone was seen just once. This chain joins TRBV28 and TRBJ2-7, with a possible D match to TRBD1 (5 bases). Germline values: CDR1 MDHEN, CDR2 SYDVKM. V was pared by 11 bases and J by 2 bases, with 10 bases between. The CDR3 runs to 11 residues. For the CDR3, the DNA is TGTGCCGTCACAGGCACCTACGAGCAGTACTTC. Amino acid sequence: CAVTGTYEQYF.

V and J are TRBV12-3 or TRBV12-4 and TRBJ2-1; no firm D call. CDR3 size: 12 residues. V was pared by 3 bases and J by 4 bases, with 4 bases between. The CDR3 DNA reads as TGTGCCAGCAGTTTGAGGTACAATGAGCAGTTCTTC. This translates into CASSLRYNEQFF.

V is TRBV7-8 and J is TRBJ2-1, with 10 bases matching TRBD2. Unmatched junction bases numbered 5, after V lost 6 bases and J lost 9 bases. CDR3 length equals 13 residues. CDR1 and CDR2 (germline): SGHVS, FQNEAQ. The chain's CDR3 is CASRRPSGSEQFF. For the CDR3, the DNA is TGTGCCAGCAGACGCCCTAGCGGGAGTGAGCAGTTCTTC.

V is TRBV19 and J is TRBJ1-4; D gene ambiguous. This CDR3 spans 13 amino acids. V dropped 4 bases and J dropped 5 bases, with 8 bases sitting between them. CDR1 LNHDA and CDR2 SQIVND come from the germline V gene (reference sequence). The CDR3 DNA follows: TGTGCCAGTAGTACACAGACCAATGAAAAACTGTTTTTT. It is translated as CASSTQTNEKLFF.

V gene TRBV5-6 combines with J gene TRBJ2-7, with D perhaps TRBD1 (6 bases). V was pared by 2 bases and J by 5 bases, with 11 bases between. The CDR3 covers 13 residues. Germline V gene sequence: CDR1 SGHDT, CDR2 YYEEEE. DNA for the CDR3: TGTGCCAGCAGCTTTACAGGGATCGACGAGCAGTACTTC. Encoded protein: CASSFTGIDEQYF.

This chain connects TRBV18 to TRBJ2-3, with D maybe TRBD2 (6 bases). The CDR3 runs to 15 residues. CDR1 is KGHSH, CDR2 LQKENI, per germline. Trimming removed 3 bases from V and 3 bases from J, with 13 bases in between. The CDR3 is CASSPEGLGTDTQYF. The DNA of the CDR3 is TGTGCCAGCTCACCGGAGGGCCTCGGGACAGATACGCAGTATTTT.

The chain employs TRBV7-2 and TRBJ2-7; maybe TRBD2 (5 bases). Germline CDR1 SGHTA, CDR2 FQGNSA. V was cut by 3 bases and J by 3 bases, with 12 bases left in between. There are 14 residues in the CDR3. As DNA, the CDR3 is TGTGCCAGCAGCTTCCCGGGCGGGCACTACGAGCAGTACTTC. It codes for CASSFPGGHYEQYF.

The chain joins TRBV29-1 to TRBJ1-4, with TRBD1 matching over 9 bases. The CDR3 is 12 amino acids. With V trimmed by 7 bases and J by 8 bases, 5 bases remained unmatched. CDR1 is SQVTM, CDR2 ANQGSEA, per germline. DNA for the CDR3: TGCAGCGGGGGGACAGGGACCGAAAAACTGTTTTTT. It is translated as CSGGTGTEKLFF.

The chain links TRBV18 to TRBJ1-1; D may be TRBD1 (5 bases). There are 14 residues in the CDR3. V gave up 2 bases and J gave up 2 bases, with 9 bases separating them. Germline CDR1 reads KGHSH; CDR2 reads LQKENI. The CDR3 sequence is CASSPGAVNTEAFF. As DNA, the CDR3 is TGTGCCAGCTCACCAGGGGCAGTTAACACTGAAGCTTTCTTT.

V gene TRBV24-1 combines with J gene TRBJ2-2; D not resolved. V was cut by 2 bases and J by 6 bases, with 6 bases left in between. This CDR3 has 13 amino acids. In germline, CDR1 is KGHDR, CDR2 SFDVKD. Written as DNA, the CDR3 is TGTGCCACCAGTGATTCGTTTTCCGGGGAGCTGTTTTTT. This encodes CATSDSFSGELFF.